The rows below give T cell receptor beta chains drawn from one sample of a study of blood T cell repertoires in COVID-19. Profiling relied on immunoSEQ multiplex PCR, and the TCRdb table lists in-frame clones only, not all of them. The repertoire has 25,000 to 35,000 clones, roughly nine tenths of them found once; the top ten carry 15% to 20%. Input material: peripheral blood. Source of these receptors: an elderly man with acute or convalescent COVID-19. Both conserved end residues are part of each CDR3. A D gene is named only where the DNA matches it firmly. The size field is filled for only some rows; it gives once, few, many or a size class.

size,length,J,D,V,CDR3,DNA
-,11,TRBJ1-3,-,TRBV30,CAWSAGNTIYF,TGTGCCTGGAGTGCAGGAAACACCATATATTTT
-,12,TRBJ2-1,-,TRBV5-1,CASSVRGSEQFF,TGCGCCAGCAGCGTCAGAGGGTCTGAGCAGTTCTTC
-,15,TRBJ2-7,TRBD1,TRBV2,CASSVAGQGAGEQYF,TGTGCCAGCAGTGTGGCGGGACAGGGGGCGGGTGAGCAGTACTTC
-,17,TRBJ1-1,TRBD1,TRBV5-8,CASSRVPGQGVRAEAFF,TGTGCCAGCAGCCGAGTACCGGGACAGGGGGTCCGAGCTGAAGCTTTCTTT
-,19,TRBJ1-5,-,TRBV21-1,CASSLKGQRDTRYNQPQHF,TGTGCCAGCAGCTTAAAGGGACAGAGAGATACTCGTTACAATCAGCCCCAGCATTTT
-,15,TRBJ1-2,-,TRBV18,CASSPEGGSNYGYTF,TGTGCCAGCTCACCAGAGGGGGGGAGTAACTATGGCTACACCTTC
-,14,TRBJ1-2,TRBD1,TRBV10-3,CAISELQGGHGYTF,TGTGCCATCAGTGAACTACAGGGGGGTCATGGCTACACCTTC
-,14,TRBJ2-7,TRBD1,TRBV6-5,CASSSDRGSYEQYF,TGTGCCAGCAGTTCGGACAGGGGTTCCTACGAGCAGTACTTC
-,16,TRBJ1-1,-,TRBV19,CASSPGGRTGNTEAFF,TGTGCCAGTAGTCCCGGAGGGCGGACGGGGAACACTGAAGCTTTCTTT
-,15,TRBJ2-3,-,TRBV7-2,CASSMTGWGTDTQYF,TGTGCCAGCAGCATGACAGGATGGGGCACAGATACGCAGTATTTT
-,13,TRBJ1-6,-,TRBV12-3/TRBV12-4,CASSWGRNSPLHF,TGTGCCAGCAGTTGGGGCCGAAATTCACCCCTCCACTTT
-,16,TRBJ1-3,-,TRBV18,CASSPPAGQAGNTIYF,TGTGCCAGCTCACCTCCGGCAGGGCAAGCTGGAAACACCATATATTTT
-,15,TRBJ1-2,TRBD1,TRBV7-9,CASSLAGRQGNGYTF,TGTGCCAGCAGCTTAGCGGGACGACAGGGGAATGGCTACACCTTC
-,16,TRBJ2-5,TRBD1,TRBV5-1,CASSLGQGPPQETQYF,TGCGCCAGCAGCCTGGGACAGGGCCCTCCTCAAGAGACCCAGTACTTC
-,12,TRBJ2-5,-,TRBV7-9,CASSQTGETQYF,TGTGCCAGCAGCCAGACGGGGGAGACCCAGTACTTC
-,15,TRBJ2-5,TRBD1,TRBV5-1,CASSLGQGEQETQYF,TGCGCCAGCAGCTTGGGACAGGGCGAGCAAGAGACCCAGTACTTC
-,15,TRBJ2-6,-,TRBV5-1,CASSPSVSGANVLTF,TGCGCCAGCAGCCCTTCGGTCTCTGGGGCCAACGTCCTGACTTTC
once,13,TRBJ1-2,TRBD1,TRBV12-3/TRBV12-4,CASSLQGARGYTF,TGTGCCAGCAGTCTCCAGGGGGCGCGAGGCTACACCTTC
-,16,TRBJ2-3,-,TRBV28,CASSPPVGGSTDTQYF,TGTGCCAGCAGTCCCCCGGTAGGCGGAAGCACAGATACGCAGTATTTT
-,16,TRBJ1-4,TRBD1,TRBV7-2,CASSLAIAGGTEKLFF,TGTGCCAGCAGCTTAGCAATTGCAGGGGGTACTGAAAAACTGTTTTTT
-,15,TRBJ1-1,-,TRBV19,CASSIFLTGNTEAFF,TGTGCCAGTAGTATCTTCCTTACAGGGAACACTGAAGCTTTCTTT
few,12,TRBJ1-1,-,TRBV5-5,CASSRAGAEAFF,TGTGCCAGCAGCCGGGCCGGGGCTGAAGCTTTCTTT
-,16,TRBJ2-2,TRBD1,TRBV29-1,CSASPQGAGGTGELFF,TGCAGCGCGTCCCCCCAAGGGGCAGGGGGCACCGGGGAGCTGTTTTTT
-,16,TRBJ2-5,TRBD1,TRBV15,CATSRDPGQGRETQYF,TGTGCCACCAGCAGAGACCCGGGACAGGGAAGAGAGACCCAGTACTTC
few,12,TRBJ2-2,-,TRBV5-4,CASSLTTGKLFF,TGTGCCAGCAGCCTTACCACCGGGAAGCTGTTTTTT
-,16,TRBJ1-2,TRBD1,TRBV7-8,CASSLRGTAYSYGYTF,TGTGCCAGCAGCTTAAGGGGGACAGCCTATAGCTATGGCTACACCTTC
-,15,TRBJ2-7,TRBD1,TRBV11-2,CASSTDRGKPYEQYF,TGTGCCAGCAGCACAGACAGGGGGAAACCCTACGAGCAGTACTTC
once,14,TRBJ1-5,TRBD1,TRBV19,CASSWDRGNQPQHF,TGTGCCAGTAGTTGGGACAGGGGCAATCAGCCCCAGCATTTT
-,11,TRBJ2-5,-,TRBV6-5,CASSTPRAQYF,TGTGCCAGCAGTACTCCACGGGCCCAGTACTTC
-,15,TRBJ2-7,TRBD1,TRBV5-1,CASSIATGTGREQYF,TGCGCCAGCAGCATCGCCACCGGGACAGGGCGGGAGCAGTACTTC
-,15,TRBJ2-1,TRBD2,TRBV5-8,CASSSAGRSYNEQFF,TGTGCCAGCAGCTCAGCGGGGCGCTCCTACAATGAGCAGTTCTTC
-,16,TRBJ1-5,TRBD1,TRBV5-1,CASSLPGQGNRQPQHF,TGCGCCAGCAGCTTACCCGGACAGGGGAATCGTCAGCCCCAGCATTTT
-,18,TRBJ2-2,TRBD2,TRBV4-1,CASSQIPTGTRGTGELFF,TGCGCCAGCAGCCAAATTCCGACCGGGACTAGAGGCACCGGGGAGCTGTTTTTT
-,16,TRBJ1-6,-,TRBV5-1,CASSLDVSRGNSPLHF,TGCGCCAGCAGCTTGGACGTGAGCAGGGGTAATTCACCCCTCCACTTT
-,16,TRBJ2-2,TRBD1,TRBV7-9,CASSLGQGENTGELFF,TGTGCCAGCAGCCTAGGACAGGGGGAGAACACCGGGGAGCTGTTTTTT
-,13,TRBJ1-6,-,TRBV28,CASTPSHNSPLHF,TGTGCCAGCACCCCGTCTCATAATTCACCCCTCCACTTT
-,16,TRBJ2-5,-,TRBV5-5,CASSFAMAGYSETQYF,TGTGCCAGCAGCTTCGCCATGGCGGGTTACTCAGAGACCCAGTACTTC
-,15,TRBJ1-2,-,TRBV7-2,CASSFTGHPNYGYTF,TGTGCCAGCAGCTTCACGGGACACCCGAACTATGGCTACACCTTC
-,19,TRBJ2-3,-,TRBV21-1,CASSKGSNPGRGNTDTQYF,TGTGCCAGCAGCAAAGGTTCGAACCCCGGGCGGGGAAACACAGATACGCAGTATTTT
-,14,TRBJ1-3,TRBD1,TRBV7-9,CASRQGASGNTIYF,TGTGCCAGCAGGCAGGGGGCGTCTGGAAACACCATATATTTT
-,15,TRBJ1-3,-,TRBV13,CASSPRAGNGNTIYF,TGTGCCAGCAGCCCCAGGGCAGGGAATGGAAACACCATATATTTT
-,17,TRBJ2-3,TRBD2,TRBV15,CATSRDATSGGRDTQYF,TGTGCCACCAGCAGAGATGCGACTAGCGGGGGGCGAGATACGCAGTATTTT
-,12,TRBJ2-7,-,TRBV5-6,CASSSLSYEQYF,TGTGCCAGCAGCTCCCTGAGCTACGAGCAGTACTTC
-,15,TRBJ2-3,TRBD2,TRBV6-4,CASSIEAGGTDTQYF,TGTGCCAGCAGCATAGAAGCGGGGGGAACAGATACGCAGTATTTT
-,13,TRBJ1-2,-,TRBV5-6,CASSLLQGGGYTF,TGTGCCAGCAGCTTGTTACAGGGAGGGGGCTACACCTTC
-,13,TRBJ1-5,-,TRBV19,CASSINRNQPQHF,TGTGCCAGTAGTATCAACAGGAATCAGCCCCAGCATTTT
-,14,TRBJ1-4,-,TRBV30,CAWTPGPTGEKLFF,TGTGCCTGGACTCCCGGGCCCACAGGTGAAAAACTGTTTTTT
-,16,TRBJ1-3,TRBD1,TRBV6-1,CASSARQGAGGNTIYF,TGTGCCAGCAGTGCCCGACAGGGGGCTGGCGGAAACACCATATATTTT
-,16,TRBJ1-6,-,TRBV4-1,CASSQEYVGAYSPLHF,TGCGCCAGCAGCCAAGAGTACGTAGGGGCTTATTCACCCCTCCACTTT
-,16,TRBJ2-3,-,TRBV5-1,CASSPPRDIIDTTQYF,TGCGCCAGCAGCCCTCCCCGGGACATAATAGATACAACGCAGTATTTT
-,14,TRBJ1-5,-,TRBV20-1,CSASLGYSNQPQHF,TGCAGTGCTAGTTTGGGCTATAGCAATCAGCCCCAGCATTTT
-,14,TRBJ2-7,-,TRBV11-2,CASSGGTAPYEQYF,TGTGCCAGCAGCGGGGGGACCGCACCCTACGAGCAGTACTTC
once,14,TRBJ1-5,-,TRBV10-3,CAISEGGSNQPQHF,TGTGCCATCAGTGAGGGGGGGAGCAATCAGCCCCAGCATTTT
-,16,TRBJ1-3,-,TRBV29-1,CSAGAGGRSSGNTIYF,TGCAGCGCTGGGGCGGGGGGACGGAGCTCTGGAAACACCATATATTTT
-,13,TRBJ1-2,TRBD1,TRBV5-5,CASREDRTYGYTF,TGTGCCAGCAGGGAGGACAGGACCTATGGCTACACCTTC
-,18,TRBJ1-1,TRBD1,TRBV10-3,CAISDGPAGGRMNTEAFF,TGTGCCATCAGTGACGGACCCGCAGGGGGCCGTATGAACACTGAAGCTTTCTTT
few,11,TRBJ2-1,-,TRBV14,CASSQGGWEFF,TGTGCCAGCAGCCAAGGGGGCTGGGAGTTCTTC